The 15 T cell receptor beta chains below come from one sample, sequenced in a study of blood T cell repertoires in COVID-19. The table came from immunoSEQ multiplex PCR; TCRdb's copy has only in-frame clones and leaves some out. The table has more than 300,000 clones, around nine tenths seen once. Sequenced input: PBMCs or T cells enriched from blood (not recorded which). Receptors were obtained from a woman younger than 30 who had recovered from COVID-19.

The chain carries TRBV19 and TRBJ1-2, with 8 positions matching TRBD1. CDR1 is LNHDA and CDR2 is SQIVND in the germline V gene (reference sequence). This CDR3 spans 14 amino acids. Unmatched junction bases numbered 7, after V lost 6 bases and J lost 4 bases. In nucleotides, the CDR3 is TGTGCCAGTAGCTCTTCAGGGGGCAGCTATGGCTACACCTTC. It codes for CASSSSGGSYGYTF.

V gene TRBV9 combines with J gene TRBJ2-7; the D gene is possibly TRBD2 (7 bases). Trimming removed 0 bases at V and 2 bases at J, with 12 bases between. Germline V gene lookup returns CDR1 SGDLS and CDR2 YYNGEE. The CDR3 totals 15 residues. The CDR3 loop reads CASSVDPGGTYEQYF. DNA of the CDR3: TGTGCCAGCAGCGTAGATCCGGGGGGCACCTACGAGCAGTACTTC.

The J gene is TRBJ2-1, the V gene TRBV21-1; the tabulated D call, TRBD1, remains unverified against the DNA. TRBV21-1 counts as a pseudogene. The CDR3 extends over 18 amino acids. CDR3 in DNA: TGTGCCAGCAGCCCCGAAATTGAGACAGGGGTCGCCTACAATGAGCAGTTCTTC. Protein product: CASSPEIETGVAYNEQFF.

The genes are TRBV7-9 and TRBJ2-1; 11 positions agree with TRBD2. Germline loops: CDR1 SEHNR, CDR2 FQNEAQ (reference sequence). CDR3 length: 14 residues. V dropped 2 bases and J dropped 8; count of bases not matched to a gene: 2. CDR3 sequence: CASSLTSGGHEQFF. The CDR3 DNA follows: TGTGCCAGCAGCTTAACTAGCGGGGGACATGAGCAGTTCTTC. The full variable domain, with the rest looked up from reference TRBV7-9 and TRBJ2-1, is DTGVSQNPRHKITKRGQNVTFRCDPISEHNRLYWYRQTLGQGPEFLTYFQNEAQLEKSRLLSDRFSAERPKGSFSTLEIQRTEQGDSAMYLCASSLTSGGHEQFFGPGTRLTVL.

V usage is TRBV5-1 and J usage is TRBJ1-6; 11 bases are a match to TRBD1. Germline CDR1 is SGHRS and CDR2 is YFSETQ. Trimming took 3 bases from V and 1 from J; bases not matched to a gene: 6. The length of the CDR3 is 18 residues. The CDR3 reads CASSSGQGARSYNSPLHF. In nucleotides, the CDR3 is TGCGCCAGCAGCTCCGGACAGGGGGCGAGATCCTATAATTCACCCCTCCACTTT. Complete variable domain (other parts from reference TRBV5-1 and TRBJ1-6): KAGVTQTPRYLIKTRGQQVTLSCSPISGHRSVSWYQQTPGQGLQFLFEYFSETQRNKGNFPGRFSGRQFSNSRSEMNVSTLELGDSALYLCASSSGQGARSYNSPLHFGNGTRLTVT.

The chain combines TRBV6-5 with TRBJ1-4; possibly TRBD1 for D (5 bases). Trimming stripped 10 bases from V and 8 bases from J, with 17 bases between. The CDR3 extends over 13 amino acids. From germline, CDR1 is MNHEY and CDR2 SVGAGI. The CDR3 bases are TGTGCCACCGGCAAACAGGTAGAAGAAAAACTGTTTTTT. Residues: CATGKQVEEKLFF.

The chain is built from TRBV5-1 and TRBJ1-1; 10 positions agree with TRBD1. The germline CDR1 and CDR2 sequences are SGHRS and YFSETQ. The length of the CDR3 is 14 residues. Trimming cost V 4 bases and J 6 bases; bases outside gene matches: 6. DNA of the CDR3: TGCGCCAGCAGCCAAGCCGGGACAGGGGCTGAAGCTTTCTTT. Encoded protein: CASSQAGTGAEAFF.

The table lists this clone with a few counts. The chain's CDR3 is CASSGGTGAYEQYF. The CDR3 DNA is TGTGCCAGCAGTGGCGGGACAGGGGCCTACGAGCAGTACTTC. The V gene is TRBV2, the J gene TRBJ2-7; 10 positions match TRBD1. The germline V gene encodes CDR1 SNHLY and CDR2 FYNNEI. The CDR3 covers 14 residues. J was trimmed by 2 bases and V by 4 bases; bases with no gene match: 2.

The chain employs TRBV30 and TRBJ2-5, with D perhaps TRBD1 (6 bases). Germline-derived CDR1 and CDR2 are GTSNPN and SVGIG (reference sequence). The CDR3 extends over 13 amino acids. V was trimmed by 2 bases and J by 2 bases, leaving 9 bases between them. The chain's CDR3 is CAWSIGTQETQYF. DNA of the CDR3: TGTGCCTGGAGTATCGGGACACAAGAGACCCAGTACTTC.

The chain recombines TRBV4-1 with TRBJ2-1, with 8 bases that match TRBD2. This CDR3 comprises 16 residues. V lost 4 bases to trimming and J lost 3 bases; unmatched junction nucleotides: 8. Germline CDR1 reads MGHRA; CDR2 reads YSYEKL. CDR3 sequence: CASSRLDGGVYNEQFF. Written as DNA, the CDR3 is TGCGCCAGCAGCCGCCTTGACGGGGGGGTCTACAATGAGCAGTTCTTC.

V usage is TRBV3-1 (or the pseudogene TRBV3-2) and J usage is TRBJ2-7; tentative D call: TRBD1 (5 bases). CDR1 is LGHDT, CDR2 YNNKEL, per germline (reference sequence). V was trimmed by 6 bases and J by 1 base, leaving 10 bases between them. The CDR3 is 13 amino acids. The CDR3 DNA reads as TGTGCCAGCAGTCCAGACAGTTCCTACGAGCAGTACTTC. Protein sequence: CASSPDSSYEQYF.

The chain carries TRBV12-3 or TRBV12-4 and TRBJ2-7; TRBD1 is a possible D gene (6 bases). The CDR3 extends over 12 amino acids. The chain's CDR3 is CAVSQGPYEQYF. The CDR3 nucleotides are TGTGCTGTGAGTCAGGGGCCCTACGAGCAGTACTTC.

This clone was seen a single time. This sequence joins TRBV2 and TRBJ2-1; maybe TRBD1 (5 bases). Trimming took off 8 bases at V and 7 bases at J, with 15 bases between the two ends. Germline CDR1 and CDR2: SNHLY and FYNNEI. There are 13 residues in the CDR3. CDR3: CASGSWGGNEQFF. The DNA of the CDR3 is TGTGCCAGCGGGTCCTGGGGCGGTAATGAGCAGTTCTTC.

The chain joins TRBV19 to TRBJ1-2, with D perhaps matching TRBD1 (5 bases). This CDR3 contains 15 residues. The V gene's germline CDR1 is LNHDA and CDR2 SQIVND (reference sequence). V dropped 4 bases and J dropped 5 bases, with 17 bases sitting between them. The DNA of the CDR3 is TGTGCCAGTAGTACCCCGGGACTTTCGGAATATGGCTACACCTTC. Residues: CASSTPGLSEYGYTF.

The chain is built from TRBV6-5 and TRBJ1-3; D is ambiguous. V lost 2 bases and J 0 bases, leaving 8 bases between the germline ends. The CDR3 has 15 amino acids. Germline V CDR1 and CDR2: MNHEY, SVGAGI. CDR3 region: CASSYVPSSGNTIYF. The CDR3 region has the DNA TGTGCCAGCAGTTACGTCCCGTCCTCTGGAAACACCATATATTTT.